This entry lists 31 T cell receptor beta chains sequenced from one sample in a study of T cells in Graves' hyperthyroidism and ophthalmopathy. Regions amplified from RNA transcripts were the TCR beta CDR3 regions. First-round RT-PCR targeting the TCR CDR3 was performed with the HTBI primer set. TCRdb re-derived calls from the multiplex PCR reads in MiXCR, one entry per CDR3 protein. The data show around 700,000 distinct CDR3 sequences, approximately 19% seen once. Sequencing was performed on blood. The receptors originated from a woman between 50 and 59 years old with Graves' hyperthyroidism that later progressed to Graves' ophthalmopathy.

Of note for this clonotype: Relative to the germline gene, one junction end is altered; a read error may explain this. CDR3 bases: TGTGCCGGCAGCTTAGTCCGCACCGGGGAGCTGTTTTTT. The encoded protein is CAGSLVRTGELFF. V and J are TRBV7-8 and TRBJ2-2; D remains unclear. This CDR3 contains 13 residues. Germline loops: CDR1 SGHVS, CDR2 FQNEAQ.

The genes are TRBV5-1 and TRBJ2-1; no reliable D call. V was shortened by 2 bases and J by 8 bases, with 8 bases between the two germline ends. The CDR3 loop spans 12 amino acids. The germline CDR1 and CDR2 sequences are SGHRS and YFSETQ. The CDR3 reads CASSFAPDEQFF. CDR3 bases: TGCGCCAGCAGCTTTGCACCGGATGAGCAGTTCTTC.

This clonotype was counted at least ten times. CDR3 loop: CASSPHPDRSGTDTQYF. The CDR3 nucleotides read TGTGCCAGCAGCCCACACCCCGACAGAAGCGGCACAGATACGCAGTATTTT. This rearrangement joins TRBV5-5 to TRBJ2-3; D is possibly TRBD1 (5 bases). CDR1 and CDR2 (germline): SGHKS, YYEKEE (reference sequence). Trimming left V 4 bases short and J 1 base short, with 19 bases between. This CDR3 is 17 amino acids long.

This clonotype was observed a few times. CDR3 sequence (DNA): TGTGCCAGCACCCTTCGGAGCCAAGAGACCCAGTACTTC. Its protein is CASTLRSQETQYF. V gene TRBV12-3 or TRBV12-4 combines with J gene TRBJ2-5; D gene ambiguous. Trimming removed 7 bases from V and 1 base from J, with 10 bases in between. This CDR3 is 13 amino acids long.

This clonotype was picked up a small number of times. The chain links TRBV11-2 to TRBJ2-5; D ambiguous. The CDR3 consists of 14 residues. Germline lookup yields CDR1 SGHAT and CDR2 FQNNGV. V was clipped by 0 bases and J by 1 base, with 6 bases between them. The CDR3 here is CASSLDRAQETQYF. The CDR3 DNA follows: TGTGCCAGCAGCTTAGATCGCGCCCAAGAGACCCAGTACTTC.

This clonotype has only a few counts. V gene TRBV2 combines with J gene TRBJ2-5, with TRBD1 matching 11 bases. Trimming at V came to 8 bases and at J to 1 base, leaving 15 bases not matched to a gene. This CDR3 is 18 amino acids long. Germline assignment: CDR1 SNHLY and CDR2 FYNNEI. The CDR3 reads CASLDRGPVGAPQETQYF. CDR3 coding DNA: TGTGCCAGCCTGGACAGGGGGCCGGTCGGGGCACCCCAAGAGACCCAGTACTTC. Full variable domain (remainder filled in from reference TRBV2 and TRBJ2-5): EPEVTQTPSHQVTQMGQEVILRCVPISNHLYFYWYRQILGQKVEFLVSFYNNEISEKSEIFDDQFSVERPDGSNFTLKIRSTKLEDSAMYFCASLDRGPVGAPQETQYFGPGTRLLVL.

The CDR3 nucleotides are TGCAGTGCTAGGGTAGCGGGAGATACGCAGTATTTT. Its translation is CSARVAGDTQYF. The chain recombines TRBV20-1 with TRBJ2-3; 7 bases fit TRBD2. The V gene end was trimmed by 3 bases and the J gene end by 5 bases; junction bases not matched to a gene: 2. Per the germline V gene, CDR1 is DFQATT and CDR2 is SNEGSKA (reference sequence). CDR3 length equals 12 residues.

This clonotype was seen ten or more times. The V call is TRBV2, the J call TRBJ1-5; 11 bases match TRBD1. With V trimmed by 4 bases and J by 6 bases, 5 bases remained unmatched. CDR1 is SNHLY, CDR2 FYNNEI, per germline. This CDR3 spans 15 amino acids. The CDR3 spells CASSAGQGGRQPQHF. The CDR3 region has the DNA TGTGCCAGCAGTGCGGGACAGGGGGGGCGTCAGCCCCAGCATTTT.

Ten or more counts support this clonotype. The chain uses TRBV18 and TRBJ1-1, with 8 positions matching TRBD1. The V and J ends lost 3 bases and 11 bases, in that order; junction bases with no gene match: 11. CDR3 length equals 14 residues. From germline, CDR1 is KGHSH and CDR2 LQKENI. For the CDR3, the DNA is TGTGCCAGCTCACCGAGCAGGGGGCTCATATTGGCTTTCTTT. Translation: CASSPSRGLILAFF. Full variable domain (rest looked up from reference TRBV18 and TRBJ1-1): NAGVMQNPRHLVRRRGQEARLRCSPMKGHSHVYWYRQLPEEGLKFMVYLQKENIIDESGMPKERFSAEFPKEGPSILRIQQVVRGDSAAYFCASSPSRGLILAFFGQGTRLTVV.

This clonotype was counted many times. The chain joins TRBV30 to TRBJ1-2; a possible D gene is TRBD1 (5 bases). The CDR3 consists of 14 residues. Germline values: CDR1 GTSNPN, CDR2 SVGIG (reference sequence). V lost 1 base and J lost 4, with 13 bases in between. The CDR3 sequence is CAWSDEGRGYGYTF. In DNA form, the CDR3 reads TGTGCCTGGAGTGATGAGGGAAGGGGCTATGGCTACACCTTC.

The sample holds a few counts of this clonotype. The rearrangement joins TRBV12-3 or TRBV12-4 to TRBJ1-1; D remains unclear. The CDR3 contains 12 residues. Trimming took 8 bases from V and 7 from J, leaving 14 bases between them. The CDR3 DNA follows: TGTGCCAGCGCGGCCACACGAATTGAAGCTTTCTTT. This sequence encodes CASAATRIEAFF.

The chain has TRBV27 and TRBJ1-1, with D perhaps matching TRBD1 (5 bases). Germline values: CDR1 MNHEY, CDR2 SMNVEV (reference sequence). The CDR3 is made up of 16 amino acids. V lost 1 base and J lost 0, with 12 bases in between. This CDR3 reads CASSLLQGDMNTEAFF. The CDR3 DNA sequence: TGTGCCAGCAGTTTATTGCAGGGCGACATGAACACTGAAGCTTTCTTT.

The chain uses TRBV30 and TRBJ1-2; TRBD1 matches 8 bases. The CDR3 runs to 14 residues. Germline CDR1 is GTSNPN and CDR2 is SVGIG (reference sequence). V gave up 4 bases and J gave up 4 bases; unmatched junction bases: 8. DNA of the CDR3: TGTGCCTGGAACCTGGACAGGGTCGGCTATGGCTACACCTTC. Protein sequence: CAWNLDRVGYGYTF.

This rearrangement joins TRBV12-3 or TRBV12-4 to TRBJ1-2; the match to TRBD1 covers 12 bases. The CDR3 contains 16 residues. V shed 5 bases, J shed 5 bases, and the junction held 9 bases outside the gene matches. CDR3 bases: TGTGCCAGCAGTGACCGGCCGGGACAGGGGGCTTATGGCTACACCTTC. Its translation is CASSDRPGQGAYGYTF.

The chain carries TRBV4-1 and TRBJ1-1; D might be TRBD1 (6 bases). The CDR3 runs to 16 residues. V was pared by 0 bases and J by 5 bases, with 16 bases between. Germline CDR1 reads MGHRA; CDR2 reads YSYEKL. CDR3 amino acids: CASSQELGDIWTEAFF. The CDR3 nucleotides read TGCGCCAGCAGCCAAGAGTTAGGGGACATATGGACTGAAGCTTTCTTT.

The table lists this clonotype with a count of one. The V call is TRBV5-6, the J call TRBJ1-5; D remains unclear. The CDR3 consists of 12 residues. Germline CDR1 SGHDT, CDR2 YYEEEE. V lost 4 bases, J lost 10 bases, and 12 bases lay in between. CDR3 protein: CASSGRLTPQHF. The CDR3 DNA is TGTGCCAGCAGCGGTCGACTGACACCCCAGCATTTT.

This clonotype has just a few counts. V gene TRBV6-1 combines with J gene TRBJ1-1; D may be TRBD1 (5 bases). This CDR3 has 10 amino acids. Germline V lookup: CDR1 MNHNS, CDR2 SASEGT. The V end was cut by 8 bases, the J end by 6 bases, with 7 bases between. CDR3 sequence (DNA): TGTGCCAGCTTCAGGGCTGAAGCTTTCTTT. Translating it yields CASFRAEAFF.

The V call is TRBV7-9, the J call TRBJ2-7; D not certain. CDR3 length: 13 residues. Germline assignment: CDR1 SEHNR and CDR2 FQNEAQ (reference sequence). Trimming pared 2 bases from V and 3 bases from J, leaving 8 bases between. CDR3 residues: CASSLHGVYEQYF. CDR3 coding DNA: TGTGCCAGCAGCTTACATGGGGTCTACGAGCAGTACTTC.

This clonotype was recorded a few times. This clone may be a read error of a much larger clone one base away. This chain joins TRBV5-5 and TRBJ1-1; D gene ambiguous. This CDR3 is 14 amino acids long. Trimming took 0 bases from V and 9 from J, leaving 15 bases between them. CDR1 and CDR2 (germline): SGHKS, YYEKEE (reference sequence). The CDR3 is CASSLAVGRTKAFF. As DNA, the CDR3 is TGTGCCAGCAGCTTGGCGGTAGGGAGGACTAAAGCTTTCTTT. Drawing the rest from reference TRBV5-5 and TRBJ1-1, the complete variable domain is DAGVTQSPTHLIKTRGQQVTLRCSPISGHKSVSWYQQVLGQGPQFIFQYYEKEERGRGNFPDRFSARQFPNYSSELNVNALLLGDSALYLCASSLAVGRTKAFFGQGTRLTVV.

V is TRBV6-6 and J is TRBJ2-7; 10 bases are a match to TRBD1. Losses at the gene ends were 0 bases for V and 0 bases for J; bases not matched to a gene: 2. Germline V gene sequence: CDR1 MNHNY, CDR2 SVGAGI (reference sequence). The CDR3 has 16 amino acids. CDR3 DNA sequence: TGTGCCAGCAGTTACTCGGACAGGGGGATCTCCTACGAGCAGTACTTC. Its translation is CASSYSDRGISYEQYF.

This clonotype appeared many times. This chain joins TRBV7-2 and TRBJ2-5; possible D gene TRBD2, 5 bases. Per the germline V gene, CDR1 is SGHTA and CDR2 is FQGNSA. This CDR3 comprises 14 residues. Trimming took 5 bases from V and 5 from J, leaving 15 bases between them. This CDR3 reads CASSVGLERETQYF. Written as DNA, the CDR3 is TGTGCCAGCAGCGTAGGACTGGAACGGGAGACCCAGTACTTC.

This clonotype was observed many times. In nucleotides, the CDR3 is TGTGCCAGCATCCAGAGGGACAGGGTAGAGACCCAGTACTTC. This translates into CASIQRDRVETQYF. The chain carries TRBV2 and TRBJ2-5; 9 bases map to TRBD1. J lost 4 bases, V lost 7 bases, and 7 bases had no gene match. Germline-derived CDR1 and CDR2 are SNHLY and FYNNEI. This CDR3 has 14 amino acids.

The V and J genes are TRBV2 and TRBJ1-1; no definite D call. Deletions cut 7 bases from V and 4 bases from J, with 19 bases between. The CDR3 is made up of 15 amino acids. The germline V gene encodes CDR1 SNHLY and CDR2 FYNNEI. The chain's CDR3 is CASNKDRQIGTEAFF. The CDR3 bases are TGTGCCAGCAACAAGGATCGGCAAATAGGCACTGAAGCTTTCTTT.

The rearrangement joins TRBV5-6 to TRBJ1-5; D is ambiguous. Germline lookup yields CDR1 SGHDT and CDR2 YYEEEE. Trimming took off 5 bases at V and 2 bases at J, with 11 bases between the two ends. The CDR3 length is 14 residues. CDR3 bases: TGTGCCAGCAGTATGTGGGGTGGCAATCAGCCCCAGCATTTT. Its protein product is CASSMWGGNQPQHF.

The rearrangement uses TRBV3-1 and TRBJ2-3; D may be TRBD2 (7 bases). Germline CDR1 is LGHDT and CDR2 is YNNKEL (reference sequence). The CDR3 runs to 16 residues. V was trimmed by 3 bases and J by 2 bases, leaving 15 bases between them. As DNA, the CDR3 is TGTGCCAGCAGCCAGGTCGGGGGGCCCGACACAGATACGCAGTATTTT. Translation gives CASSQVGGPDTDTQYF.

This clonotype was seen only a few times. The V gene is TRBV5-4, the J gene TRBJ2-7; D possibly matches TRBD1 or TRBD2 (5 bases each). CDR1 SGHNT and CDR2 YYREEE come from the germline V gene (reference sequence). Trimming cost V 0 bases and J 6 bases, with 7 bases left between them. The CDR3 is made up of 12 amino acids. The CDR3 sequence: CASSLGGFEQYF. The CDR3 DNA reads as TGTGCCAGCAGCTTGGGGGGGTTCGAGCAGTACTTC.

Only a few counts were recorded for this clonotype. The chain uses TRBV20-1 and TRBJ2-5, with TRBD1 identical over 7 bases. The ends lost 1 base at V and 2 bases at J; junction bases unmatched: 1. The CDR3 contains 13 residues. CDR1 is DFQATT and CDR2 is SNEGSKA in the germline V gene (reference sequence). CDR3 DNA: TGCAGTGCTAGAGGGGGACAGCAAGAGACCCAGTACTTC. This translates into CSARGGQQETQYF.

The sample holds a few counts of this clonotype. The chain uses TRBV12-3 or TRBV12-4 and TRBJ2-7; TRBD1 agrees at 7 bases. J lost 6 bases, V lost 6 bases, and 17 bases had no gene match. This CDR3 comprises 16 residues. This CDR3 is CASSIMGNRGSTEQYF. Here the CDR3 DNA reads TGTGCCAGCAGCATAATGGGCAACAGGGGCTCTACCGAGCAGTACTTC.

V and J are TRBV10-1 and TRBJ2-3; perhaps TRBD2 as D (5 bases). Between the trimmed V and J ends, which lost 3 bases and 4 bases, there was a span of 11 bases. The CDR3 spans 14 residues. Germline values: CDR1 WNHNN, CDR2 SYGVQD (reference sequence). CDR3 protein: CASSDEGGADTQYF. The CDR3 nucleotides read TGCGCCAGCAGTGACGAGGGCGGCGCAGATACGCAGTATTTT.

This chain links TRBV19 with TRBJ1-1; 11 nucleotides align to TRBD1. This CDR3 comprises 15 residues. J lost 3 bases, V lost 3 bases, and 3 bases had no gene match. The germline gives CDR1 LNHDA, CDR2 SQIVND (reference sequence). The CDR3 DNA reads TGTGCCAGTAGTATCGGACAGGGGGCTGACACTGAAGCTTTCTTT. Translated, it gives CASSIGQGADTEAFF.

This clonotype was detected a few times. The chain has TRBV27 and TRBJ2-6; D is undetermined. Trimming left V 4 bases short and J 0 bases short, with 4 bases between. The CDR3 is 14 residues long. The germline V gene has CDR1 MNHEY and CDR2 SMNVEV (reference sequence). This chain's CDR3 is CASSSYSGANVLTF. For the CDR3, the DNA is TGTGCCAGCAGTTCTTACTCTGGGGCCAACGTCCTGACTTTC. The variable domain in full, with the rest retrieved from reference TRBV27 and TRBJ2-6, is EAQVTQNPRYLITVTGKKLTVTCSQNMNHEYMSWYRQDPGLGLRQIYYSMNVEVTDKGDVPEGYKVSRKEKRNFPLILESPSPNQTSLYFCASSSYSGANVLTFGAGSRLTVL.